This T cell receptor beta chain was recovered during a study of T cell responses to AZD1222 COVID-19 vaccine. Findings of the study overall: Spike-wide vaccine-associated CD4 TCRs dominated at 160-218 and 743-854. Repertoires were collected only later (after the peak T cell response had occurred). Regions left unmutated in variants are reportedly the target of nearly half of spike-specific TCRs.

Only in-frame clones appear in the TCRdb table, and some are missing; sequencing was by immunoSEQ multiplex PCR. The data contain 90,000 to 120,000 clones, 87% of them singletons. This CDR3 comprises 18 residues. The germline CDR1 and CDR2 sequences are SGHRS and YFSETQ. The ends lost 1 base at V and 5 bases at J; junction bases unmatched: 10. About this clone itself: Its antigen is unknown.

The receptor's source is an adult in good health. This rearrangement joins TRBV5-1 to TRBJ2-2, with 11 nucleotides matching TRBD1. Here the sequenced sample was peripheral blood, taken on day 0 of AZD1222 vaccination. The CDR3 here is CASSLSGTGGISTGELFF. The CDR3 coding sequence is TGCGCCAGCAGCTTGTCCGGGACAGGGGGTATATCGACCGGGGAGCTGTTTTTT.